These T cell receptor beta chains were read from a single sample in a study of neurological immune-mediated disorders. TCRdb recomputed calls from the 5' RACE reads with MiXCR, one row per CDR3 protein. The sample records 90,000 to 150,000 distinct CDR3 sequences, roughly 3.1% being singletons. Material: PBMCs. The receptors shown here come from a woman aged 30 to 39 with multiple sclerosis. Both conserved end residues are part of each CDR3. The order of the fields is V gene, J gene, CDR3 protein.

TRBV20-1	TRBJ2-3	CSAPGQGSDTQYF
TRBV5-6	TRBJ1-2	CASSLRGLYGYTF
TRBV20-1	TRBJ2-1	CSASGAYNEQFF
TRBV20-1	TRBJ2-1	CSARGLAGSSSYNEQFF
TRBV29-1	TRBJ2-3	CSVVFLAGGDTQYF
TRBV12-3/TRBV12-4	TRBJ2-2	CASSLPMGGGTGELFF
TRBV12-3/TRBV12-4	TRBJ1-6	CASTQGLRGFINSPLHF
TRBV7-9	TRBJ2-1	CASSLAGAPSSYNEQFF
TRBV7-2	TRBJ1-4	CASSPREGTNEKLFF
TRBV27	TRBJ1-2	CASSLVMGAHYGYTF
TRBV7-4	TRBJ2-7	CALIPGQDTYEQYF
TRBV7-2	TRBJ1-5	CASSFQSGNQPQHF
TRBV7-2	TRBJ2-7	CASSSGVGGGYEQYF
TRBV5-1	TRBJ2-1	CASSPEPGLDEQFF
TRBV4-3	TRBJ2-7	CASSQDRTSGYEQYF